A selection of T cell receptor beta chains follows, all from one sample in a study of blood T cell repertoires in COVID-19. Assay used: immunoSEQ multiplex PCR; TCRdb lists only in-frame clones, some missing. The table lists 100,000 to 110,000 clones, 85% to 90% of them singletons. Sequencing input: peripheral blood. These receptors came from a human donor in a cohort sampled during active COVID-19. The CDR3 runs from the conserved cysteine through the conserved F or W. The order of the fields is D gene, clone size, V gene, J gene, CDR3 DNA, CDR3 protein. A D gene is named only where the DNA matches it firmly. Expanded clones get a size class; other rows say once, few or many, or leave the size out.

TRBD1	NA	TRBV15	TRBJ1-2	TGTGCCACCAGCAGAGAGGGGACAGCTAACTATGGCTACACCTTC	CATSREGTANYGYTF
NA	NA	TRBV6-6	TRBJ1-6	TGTGCCAGCAGCCTGGAGGCCTATTCACCCCTCCACTTT	CASSLEAYSPLHF
TRBD2	once	TRBV27	TRBJ2-5	TGTGCCAGCAGTTTGGAGGGAGGGGTAGGAGAGACCCAGTACTTC	CASSLEGGVGETQYF
TRBD1	NA	TRBV11-2	TRBJ2-5	TGTGCCAGCAGCTTTCGCCCGGACAGGCAAGAGACCCAGTACTTC	CASSFRPDRQETQYF
NA	NA	TRBV4-3	TRBJ2-7	TGCGCCAGCAGCCAAGATCTAGGTGGGTACGAGCAGTACTTC	CASSQDLGGYEQYF
TRBD1	few	TRBV5-1	TRBJ1-4	TGCGCCAGCAGCTTCTACTCCGGGACAGATGAAAAACTGTTTTTT	CASSFYSGTDEKLFF
TRBD1	once	TRBV24-1	TRBJ2-1	TGTGCCACCAGTGACCTCGGGACAGGGGACGCAAGAGGCAATGAGCAGTTCTTC	CATSDLGTGDARGNEQFF
NA	NA	TRBV9	TRBJ2-1	TGTGCCAGCAGCGTCCAACTACCAGATGAGCAGTTCTTC	CASSVQLPDEQFF
NA	NA	TRBV5-1	TRBJ1-1	TGCGCCAGCAGCTTGGACGGGTCAGGGCGCAACACTGAAGCTTTCTTT	CASSLDGSGRNTEAFF
NA	NA	TRBV7-2	TRBJ1-5	TGTGCCAGCAGCTTAAAGGGTCAGGGCTGGCAGCCCCAGCATTTT	CASSLKGQGWQPQHF
NA	NA	TRBV3-1/TRBV3-2	TRBJ2-7	TGTGCCAGCAGCCACCGAGCCTACGAGCAGTACTTC	CASSHRAYEQYF
TRBD1	NA	TRBV7-9	TRBJ2-5	TGTGCCAGCAGCTCCGAGGGGGACAGGGTCCCCCGGGAGACCCAGTACTTC	CASSSEGDRVPRETQYF
NA	once	TRBV5-6	TRBJ2-7	TGTGCCAGCAGTCTTCAGGGGAACGAGCAGTACTTC	CASSLQGNEQYF
TRBD2	NA	TRBV11-2	TRBJ2-7	TGTGCCAGCAGCTTACTGGCTAGCGGGAGAGCTGAGCAGTACTTC	CASSLLASGRAEQYF
NA	NA	TRBV28	TRBJ1-1	TGTGCCAGCAGTCTACGGGGCACTGAAGCTTTCTTT	CASSLRGTEAFF
NA	NA	TRBV19	TRBJ1-4	TGTGCCAGTAGCCCGGCAGCGTCAGGGCAACTGTTTTTT	CASSPAASGQLFF
TRBD2	NA	TRBV29-1	TRBJ2-5	TGCAGCGTTGGACTAGCGGGAGGAGAGACCCAGTACTTC	CSVGLAGGETQYF
NA	NA	TRBV19	TRBJ2-5	TGTGCCAGTAAGGGAGCGGTCCAAGAGACCCAGTACTTC	CASKGAVQETQYF
NA	NA	TRBV6-6	TRBJ2-2	TGTGCCAGCAGGACACTCCAGGGTCAAAGGTCCGGGGAGCTGTTTTTT	CASRTLQGQRSGELFF
NA	NA	TRBV6-5	TRBJ1-4	TGTGCCAGCAGGGACGACAGCGCAACTAATGAAAAACTGTTTTTT	CASRDDSATNEKLFF
TRBD2	NA	TRBV6-5	TRBJ2-5	TGTGCCAGCACACTAGCGGGAGGGGGGGAGACCCAGTACTTC	CASTLAGGGETQYF
NA	NA	TRBV4-2	TRBJ2-3	TGTGCCAGCAGCCAATCGAGGGAGCCGACAGATACGCAGTATTTT	CASSQSREPTDTQYF
NA	NA	TRBV7-9	TRBJ1-1	TGTGCCAGCAGCTTCGGGTTTCCCACTGAAGCTTTCTTT	CASSFGFPTEAFF
TRBD1	NA	TRBV28	TRBJ2-5	TGTGCCAGCAGCCCGACAGGGCGGTTAGAGACCCAGTACTTC	CASSPTGRLETQYF
TRBD1	once	TRBV10-3	TRBJ1-2	TGTGCCATCAGCGGCCCGGGACAGGGGGACGGCTACACCTTC	CAISGPGQGDGYTF
NA	NA	TRBV28	TRBJ1-1	TGTGCCAGCAGTTTTCAAAAAACAGGTCGCTTGAACACTGAAGCTTTCTTT	CASSFQKTGRLNTEAFF
NA	NA	TRBV27	TRBJ2-1	TGTGCCAGCAGACGAGGAGGCTCGGTCCCCCAAAATGAGCAGTTCTTC	CASRRGGSVPQNEQFF
TRBD2	NA	TRBV3-1/TRBV3-2	TRBJ2-7	TGTGCCAGCAGTCCCGGACTAGCGCCCTCCTACGAGCAGTACTTC	CASSPGLAPSYEQYF
NA	NA	TRBV19	TRBJ2-3	TGTGCCAGTCGATTGAGGAAGGACTGGGGTTGGACAGATACGCAGTATTTT	CASRLRKDWGWTDTQYF
NA	NA	TRBV19	TRBJ1-3	TGTGCCACTATGGTACAGCCTGTGGCGGGTGCCACCATATATTTT	CATMVQPVAGATIYF
NA	NA	TRBV23-1	TRBJ2-5	TGCGCCAGCAAGACCAAGGCGCGAACAAGTCCTGAGCGCCCAGAGACCCAGTACTTC	CASKTKARTSPERPETQYF
TRBD1	NA	TRBV28	TRBJ1-3	TGTGCCAGCAGTTTAGCGGGGACAGGCGGAAACACCATATATTTT	CASSLAGTGGNTIYF
TRBD2	NA	TRBV4-3	TRBJ2-7	TGCGCCAGCAGCCAAGACGCCGGGGCGGGAGCTTACGAGCAGTACTTC	CASSQDAGAGAYEQYF
TRBD2	NA	TRBV19	TRBJ2-7	TGTGCCAGTGGGACTAGCGGATTACGGGAGCAGTACTTC	CASGTSGLREQYF
NA	NA	TRBV6-6	TRBJ1-1	TGTGCCAGCAGCACTAACACAGGGAACACTGAAGCTTTCTTT	CASSTNTGNTEAFF
TRBD2	NA	TRBV7-8	TRBJ2-1	TGTGCCAGCAGCGCCGCATCTAGCGGGAGATACAATGAGCAGTTCTTC	CASSAASSGRYNEQFF
TRBD2	once	TRBV3-1/TRBV3-2	TRBJ2-5	TGTGCCAGCAGCCAGCTAGCGGGAGGAGGAGAGACCCAGTACTTC	CASSQLAGGGETQYF
NA	NA	TRBV4-2	TRBJ2-1	TGTGCCAGCAGCCAAGATGGGAATAGCGTAGTAATTGATGAGCAGTTCTTC	CASSQDGNSVVIDEQFF
NA	NA	TRBV28	TRBJ2-1	TGTGCAACTCAGGGGAATGAGCAGTTCTTC	CATQGNEQFF
NA	once	TRBV6-2/TRBV6-3	TRBJ1-2	TGTGCCAGCAGTTACGGCAACTATGGCTACACCTTC	CASSYGNYGYTF
NA	NA	TRBV10-1	TRBJ2-3	TGCGCCATCAAGGGGGAGGGGAGCGGGTTCGCAGATACGCAGTATTTT	CAIKGEGSGFADTQYF
NA	few	TRBV5-5	TRBJ2-1	TGTGCCAGCAGCCTCCGACTACTTGAGCAGTTCTTC	CASSLRLLEQFF
NA	NA	TRBV13	TRBJ1-3	TGTGCCAGCAGCCCGAAACTACAGGGACCTGGAAACACCATATATTTT	CASSPKLQGPGNTIYF
NA	few	TRBV29-1	TRBJ1-1	TGCAGCGTTGAAGATCCGGGGGTTGCGCGAGGCGCTTTCTTT	CSVEDPGVARGAFF
TRBD1	NA	TRBV7-2	TRBJ1-1	TGTGCCAGCAGCTATCGGGACAGGGGCACTGAAGCTTTCTTT	CASSYRDRGTEAFF
NA	NA	TRBV2	TRBJ2-7	TGTGCCAGCAACTTAGGGGGGACAGCGTACGAGCAGTACTTC	CASNLGGTAYEQYF
NA	many	TRBV28	TRBJ2-7	TGTGCCAGCAGCAGGACACTACCCCCCTACGAGCAGTACTTC	CASSRTLPPYEQYF
TRBD1	NA	TRBV7-2	TRBJ2-2	TGTGCCGGCAACAGGGGAAACACCGGGGAGCTGTTTTTT	CAGNRGNTGELFF